This T cell receptor beta chain was sequenced during a study of T cell responses to AZD1222 COVID-19 vaccine. Sequencing was performed with immunoSEQ multiplex PCR; in TCRdb, only in-frame clones are kept and a portion is missing. The data hold more than 85,000 clones, with about nine tenths observed a single time. The source is an adult in good health. Source: peripheral blood, taken on day 0 of AZD1222 vaccination.

The CDR3 DNA sequence: TGTGCCAGCAGTTCACTGGGGACTAAGGCCTACGAGCAGTACTTC. Translation gives CASSSLGTKAYEQYF. The V and J genes are TRBV11-2 and TRBJ2-7; 7 bases align to TRBD2. V was pared by 6 bases and J by 2 bases, with 10 bases of the junction left unmatched. This CDR3 has 15 residues. Looked up from germline, CDR1 is SGHAT and CDR2 is FQNNGV.